What follows are 14 T cell receptor beta chains derived from one specimen sequenced in a study of T cell clonality in common variable immunodeficiency. Sequencing was performed with immunoSEQ multiplex PCR; in TCRdb, only in-frame clones are kept and a portion is missing. Listed for the sample are about 34,000 clones, none seen a single time. Material: peripheral blood mononuclear cells. The origin of the receptors is a person between 18 and 75 years old in good health.

This clone was counted at least ten times. The read ends 3 residues early relative to the CDR3; the germline J gene fills the gap. The chain carries TRBV4-2 and TRBJ2-1; TRBD1 is a possible D gene (5 bases). The CDR3 has 13 residues. Per the germline V gene, CDR1 is LGHNA and CDR2 is YNFKEQ. V gave up 3 bases and J gave up 8 bases, with 11 bases separating them. CDR3 protein: CASSQQGVDEQFF. The DNA read from the CDR3 is TGTGCCAGCAGCCAGCAAGGGGTTGATGAG.

The table lists this clone with many counts. The read ends 3 residues early relative to the CDR3; the germline J gene fills the gap. V gene TRBV7-2 combines with J gene TRBJ2-7; D is perhaps TRBD1 (5 bases). The V end lost 3 bases, the J end lost 3 bases, and 9 bases lay between the germline ends. Germline V gene sequence: CDR1 SGHTA, CDR2 FQGNSA. This CDR3 has 13 residues. The CDR3: CASSFNQGYEQYF. The covered CDR3 bases are TGTGCCAGCAGCTTTAATCAGGGCTACGAG.

This clone has a count of ten or more. From the germline J gene comes the end of the CDR3, since the read stops 3 residues before it. J is TRBJ2-1 and V is TRBV20-1; D may be TRBD1 (5 bases). CDR1 is DFQATT, CDR2 SNEGSKA, per germline (reference sequence). The CDR3 consists of 14 residues. The V end was cut by 1 base, the J end by 5 bases, with 12 bases between. CDR3 sequence reads: CSARGPGWNNEQFF. CDR3 bases read: TGCAGTGCTAGAGGCCCAGGGTGGAACAATGAG.

This clone was recorded many times. The read ends 3 residues shy of where the CDR3 ends; the end is completed using the germline J gene. The chain links TRBV14 to TRBJ2-3, with a weak D call TRBD1 (6 bases). The germline V gene has CDR1 SGHDN and CDR2 FVKESK. The ends were cut back, 9 bases at V and 6 bases at J, with 16 bases in the middle. The CDR3 length is 13 residues. CDR3 amino acids: CASRALGADTQYF. The sequenced part of the CDR3 DNA is TGTGCCAGTCGCGCCCTGGGGGCGGATACG. Combining the CDR3 with reference TRBV14 and TRBJ2-3 gives the whole variable domain EAGVTQFPSHSVIEKGQTVTLRCDPISGHDNLYWYRRVMGKEIKFLLHFVKESKQDESGMPNNRFLAERTGGTYSTLKVQPAELEDSGVYFCASRALGADTQYFGPGTRLTVL.

This clone has a count of ten or more. Read data end 3 residues before the CDR3 end; the end is taken from the germline J gene. The chain combines TRBV5-1 with TRBJ2-7; 10 positions agree with TRBD2. Germline lookup yields CDR1 SGHRS and CDR2 YFSETQ. The CDR3 length is 17 residues. The trim removed 4 bases at V and 4 bases at J, leaving 14 bases unmatched. The DNA read from the CDR3 is TGCGCCAGCAGCCTAGGACCATCTAGCGGGGGCAATTACGAG. It translates to CASSLGPSSGGNYE. The complete CDR3 protein is CASSLGPSSGGNYEQYF.

This clone was recorded many times. Read sequence stops 3 residues before the CDR3 end, and the germline J gene provides the missing end. V and J are TRBV6-1 and TRBJ1-2; D is ambiguous. CDR3 length equals 15 residues. Per the germline V gene, CDR1 is MNHNS and CDR2 is SASEGT. Trimming removed 0 bases at V and 4 bases at J, with 12 bases between. CDR3 sequence reads: CASSEAWAILYGYTF. Incomplete CDR3 DNA: TGTGCCAGCAGTGAAGCATGGGCGATCCTCTATGGC.

This clone was seen repeatedly, ten times or more. The sequenced fragment ends 3 residues before the CDR3 boundary, so the rest is inferred from the germline J gene. This sequence joins TRBV20-1 and TRBJ2-3; 12 bases fit TRBD2. Trimming at V came to 3 bases and at J to 3 bases, leaving 4 bases not matched to a gene. CDR3 length: 15 residues. Germline CDR1 DFQATT, CDR2 SNEGSKA (reference sequence). CDR3 DNA (partial): TGCAGTGCTAGTGGACTAGCGGGAAGGACAGATACG. It yields the protein CSASGLAGRTDT. The entire CDR3 reads CSASGLAGRTDTQYF.

At least ten counts were recorded for this clone. CDR3 sequence reads: CASSLSSVSVDIQYF. Incomplete CDR3 DNA: TGTGCCAGCAGCTTATCTAGCGTGTCGGTAGACATT. The rearrangement uses TRBV7-9 and TRBJ2-4, with D maybe TRBD2 (6 bases). The missing CDR3 end, 3 residues past where the read stops, is filled in from the germline J gene. From germline, CDR1 is SEHNR and CDR2 FQNEAQ (reference sequence). The V end lost 2 bases, the J end lost 8 bases, and 16 bases lay between the germline ends. CDR3 size: 15 residues.

This clone was seen at least ten times. From the germline J gene comes the end of the CDR3, since the read stops 3 residues before it. The V call is TRBV5-6, the J call TRBJ2-5; D ambiguous. Germline-derived CDR1 and CDR2 are SGHDT and YYEEEE. Trimming pared 1 base from V and 4 bases from J, leaving 8 bases between. CDR3 length: 13 amino acids. The part of the CDR3 DNA that was read is TGTGCCAGCAGCTTGTCGGGTGCAGAGACC. Residues: CASSLSGAET. The full CDR3 reads CASSLSGAETQYF.

Many counts were recorded for this clone. The part of the CDR3 DNA that was read is TGTGCCAGTAGAGCTGCAGGGTTGGATGAAAAA. It codes for CASRAAGLDEK. The CDR3 as a whole reads CASRAAGLDEKLFF. This chain uses TRBV19 with TRBJ1-4, with a tentative D call TRBD1 (5 bases). The read terminates 3 residues before the CDR3 end, so the remaining end is supplied by the germline J gene. Trimming took 6 bases from V and 6 from J, leaving 14 bases between them. Germline V gene sequence: CDR1 LNHDA, CDR2 SQIVND (reference sequence). There are 14 residues in the CDR3.

This clone was observed at least ten times. The CDR3 end lies 3 residues beyond the end of the read and is filled in from the germline J gene. V and J are TRBV7-9 and TRBJ2-7, with D possibly TRBD1 on 6 matching bases. From germline, CDR1 is SEHNR and CDR2 FQNEAQ (reference sequence). V lost 1 base and J 4 bases, leaving 11 bases between the germline ends. CDR3 length equals 14 residues. This CDR3 is CASSLGRGIYEQYF. The DNA read from the CDR3 is TGTGCCAGCAGCTTAGGCAGGGGCATTTACGAG.

This clone was counted ten times or more. The read gets to within 3 residues of the CDR3 end, and the germline J gene fills in the rest. V is TRBV2 and J is TRBJ1-5; perhaps TRBD1 as D (5 bases). V was trimmed by 7 bases and J by 0 bases, leaving 13 bases between them. The germline gives CDR1 SNHLY, CDR2 FYNNEI. The CDR3 extends over 15 amino acids. The covered CDR3 bases are TGTGCCAGCACGACAGAAATTTATAGCAATCAGCCC. It specifies CASTTEIYSNQP. The entire CDR3 protein is CASTTEIYSNQPQHF.

This clone came up many times. CDR3 residues: CASSILTTGGGGGYTF. The DNA read from the CDR3 is TGTGCCAGTAGTATCCTAACAACAGGGGGCGGCGGTGGC. The chain carries TRBV19 and TRBJ1-2, with TRBD1 matching 9 bases. The CDR3 goes on 3 residues after the read ends, and that part is filled in from the germline J gene. The CDR3 is made up of 16 amino acids. Germline CDR1 and CDR2: LNHDA and SQIVND (reference sequence). The trim removed 3 bases at V and 7 bases at J, leaving 12 bases unmatched.

This clone was found many times. The read comes to an end 3 residues before the CDR3 does, leaving the germline J gene to fill in the end. The V call is TRBV20-1, the J call TRBJ2-7; TRBD2 matches at 12 bases. J lost 1 base, V lost 3 bases, and 7 bases had no gene match. The CDR3 runs 16 residues. Germline CDR1 and CDR2: DFQATT and SNEGSKA (reference sequence). The DNA read from the CDR3 is TGCAGTGCTAGGACCCTAGCGGGAGGGCCTTCCTACGAG. Its translation is CSARTLAGGPSYE. The entire CDR3 protein reads CSARTLAGGPSYEQYF.